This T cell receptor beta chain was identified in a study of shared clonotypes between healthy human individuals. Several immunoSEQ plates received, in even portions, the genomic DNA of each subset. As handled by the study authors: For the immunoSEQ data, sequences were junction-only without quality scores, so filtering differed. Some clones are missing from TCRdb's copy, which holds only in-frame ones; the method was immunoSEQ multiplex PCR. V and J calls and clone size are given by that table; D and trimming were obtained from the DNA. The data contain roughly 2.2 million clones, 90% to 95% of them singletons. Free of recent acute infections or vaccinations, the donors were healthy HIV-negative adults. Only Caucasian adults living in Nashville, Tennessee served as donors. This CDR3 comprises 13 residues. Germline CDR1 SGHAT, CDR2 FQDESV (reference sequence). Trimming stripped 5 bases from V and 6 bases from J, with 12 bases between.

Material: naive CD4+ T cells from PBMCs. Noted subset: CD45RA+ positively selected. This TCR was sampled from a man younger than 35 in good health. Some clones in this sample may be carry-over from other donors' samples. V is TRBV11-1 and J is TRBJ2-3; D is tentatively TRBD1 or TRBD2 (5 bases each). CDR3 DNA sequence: TGTGCCAGCAGCCCGGGGCCCTCGGATACGCAGTATTTT. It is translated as CASSPGPSDTQYF. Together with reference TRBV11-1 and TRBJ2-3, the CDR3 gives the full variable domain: EAEVAQSPRYKITEKSQAVAFWCDPISGHATLYWYRQILGQGPELLVQFQDESVVDDSQLPKDRFSAERLKGVDSTLKIQPAELGDSAMYLCASSPGPSDTQYFGPGTRLTVL.